This paragraph covers one T cell receptor beta chain sequence. CD8+ and CD4+ T cells circulating in blood were sequenced for TCR beta. The patients serving as multiple sclerosis controls were treatment-naive. They had stable or active relapsing-remitting disease and fulfilled revised McDonald criteria. Bulk CD8+ and CD4+ cells came from magnetic negative isolation; CD8+ TEMRA by FACS. These data belong to a study of CD8 T cells in Susac syndrome. The CDR3 sequence is 18 residues long. The germline CDR1 and CDR2 sequences are LGHDT and YNNKEL (reference sequence). V dropped 0 bases and J dropped 3 bases, with 17 bases sitting between them. cDNA came from 0.5 to 1 ug RNA primed by random hexamers. Across 54 Vbeta and 13 Jbeta, TCR beta CDR3 was amplified with immunoSEQ multiplex PCR. From the immunoSEQ multiplex PCR reads, TCRdb called clonotypes with MiXCR, one entry per CDR3 protein. Here the sample spans approximately 230,000 distinct CDR3 sequences, over 85% being singletons.

This clonotype was obtained from a human donor with multiple sclerosis. The sequencing sample was made of CD4+ T cells from PBMCs. This chain uses TRBV3-1 with TRBJ1-4; D gene ambiguous. The CDR3 loop reads CASSQDLQLHPPNEKLFF. For the CDR3, the DNA is TGTGCCAGCAGCCAAGATCTACAGCTCCATCCACCTAATGAAAAACTGTTTTTT. The full variable domain, rest sourced from reference TRBV3-1 and TRBJ1-4, is DTAVSQTPKYLVTQMGNDKSIKCEQNLGHDTMYWYKQDSKKFLKIMFSYNNKELIINETVPNRFSPKSPDKAHLNLHINSLELGDSAVYFCASSQDLQLHPPNEKLFFGSGTQLSVL.